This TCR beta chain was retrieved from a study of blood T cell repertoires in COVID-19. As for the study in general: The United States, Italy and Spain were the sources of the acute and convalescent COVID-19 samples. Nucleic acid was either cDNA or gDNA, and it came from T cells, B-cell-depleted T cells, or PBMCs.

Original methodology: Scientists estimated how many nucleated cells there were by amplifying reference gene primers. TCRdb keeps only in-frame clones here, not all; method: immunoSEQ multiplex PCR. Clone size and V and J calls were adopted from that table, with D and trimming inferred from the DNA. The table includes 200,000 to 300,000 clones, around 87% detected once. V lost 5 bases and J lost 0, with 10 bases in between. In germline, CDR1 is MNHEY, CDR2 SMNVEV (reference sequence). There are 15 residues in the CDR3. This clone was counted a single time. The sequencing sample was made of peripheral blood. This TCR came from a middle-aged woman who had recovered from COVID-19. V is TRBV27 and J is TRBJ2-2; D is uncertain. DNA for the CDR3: TGTGCCAGCAGTACCCGACATGCGAACACCGGGGAGCTGTTTTTT. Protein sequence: CASSTRHANTGELFF.